The clone carrying this T cell receptor beta chain was seen a single time. The data belong to a study of blood T cell repertoires in COVID-19. Study context: Samples taken during acute and convalescent COVID-19 were collected in the United States, Italy and Spain. PBMCs, B-cell-depleted T cells, or T cells provided the cDNA or gDNA that made up the material.

Trimming removed 1 base at V and 5 bases at J, with 12 bases between. This CDR3 region has 16 residues. Per germline, CDR1 LGHNA and CDR2 YNFKEQ. How the authors handled the data: Cell counts per sample came from amplifying reference gene primers. Produced via immunoSEQ multiplex PCR; TCRdb's table is partial and in-frame only. The V and J calls and clone size come from that table; D and trimming were worked out from the DNA. The table includes around 140,000 clones, 77% detected once. This rearrangement joins TRBV4-2 to TRBJ1-6; D is unresolved. What was sequenced was peripheral blood. The clonotype originates from a woman aged 45-65 years with active or convalescent COVID-19. CDR3 coding DNA: TGTGCCAGCAGCCAAGCCGAGGTCGCAGATAATTCACCCCTCCACTTT. It specifies CASSQAEVADNSPLHF.